These 27 T cell receptor beta chains came from one sample sequenced in a study of T cells in localized non-small cell lung cancer. Sequencing was performed with immunoSEQ multiplex PCR; in TCRdb, only in-frame clones are kept and a portion is missing. The sample has 45,000 to 60,000 clones; around four fifths are singletons. The sequencing used peripheral blood, collected before any cancer treatment. These receptors were collected from a female donor at least 60 years old with stage II squamous cell lung carcinoma.

The CDR3 DNA follows: TGCAGCGTTGAGTCTCCGGGAAACACTGAAGCTTTCTTT. It specifies CSVESPGNTEAFF. The chain employs TRBV29-1 and TRBJ1-1; D not resolved. V shed 3 bases and J shed 2 bases, with 10 bases lying between them. The CDR3 loop spans 13 amino acids. The V gene's germline CDR1 is SQVTM and CDR2 ANQGSEA.

The chain recombines TRBV28 with TRBJ1-2; tentatively, D is TRBD1 (6 bases). Germline CDR1 and CDR2: MDHEN and SYDVKM. V was shortened by 3 bases and J by 4 bases, with 12 bases between the two germline ends. The CDR3 is 14 residues long. This chain's CDR3 is CASSLVGGGYGYTF. The CDR3 bases are TGTGCCAGCAGTTTGGTAGGGGGGGGCTATGGCTACACCTTC.

The rearrangement uses TRBV19 and TRBJ2-2; no firm D call. Germline V gene data show CDR1 as LNHDA and CDR2 as SQIVND (reference sequence). V lost 4 bases, J lost 7 bases, and 10 bases lay in between. This CDR3 region has 13 residues. The CDR3 DNA is TGTGCCAGTAGTAGACACCTCCACGGGGAGCTGTTTTTT. The encoded protein is CASSRHLHGELFF.

This rearrangement joins TRBV6-1 to TRBJ1-1; no clear D gene. Germline CDR1 MNHNS, CDR2 SASEGT. The CDR3 is 11 amino acids. V lost 7 bases and J lost 7, with 10 bases in between. The CDR3 spells CASKSPGEAFF. The DNA of the CDR3 is TGTGCCAGCAAAAGCCCCGGTGAAGCTTTCTTT.

This clone was observed once. This rearrangement joins TRBV5-1 to TRBJ1-2; D ambiguous. Germline V lookup: CDR1 SGHRS, CDR2 YFSETQ. The CDR3 spans 12 residues. The V gene lost 0 bases and the J gene lost 7 bases, with 7 bases spanning the gap. In DNA, the CDR3 is TGCGCCAGCAGCTTGGGTTCGGGTGGCTACACCTTC. Translated: CASSLGSGGYTF.

V usage is TRBV19 and J usage is TRBJ2-3; the match to TRBD2 covers 8 bases. Germline V gene sequence: CDR1 LNHDA, CDR2 SQIVND (reference sequence). The CDR3 covers 15 residues. J lost 0 bases, V lost 9 bases, and 8 bases had no gene match. In DNA form, the CDR3 reads TGTGCCAGCGGACTAGCTGATGCGAGCACAGATACGCAGTATTTT. This gives the protein CASGLADASTDTQYF.

V usage is TRBV19 and J usage is TRBJ2-2; D unresolved. The V end was cut by 9 bases, the J end by 6 bases, with 8 bases between. Germline V gene sequence: CDR1 LNHDA, CDR2 SQIVND (reference sequence). This CDR3 has 11 residues. The CDR3 is CASLRPGELFF. CDR3 nucleotides: TGTGCCAGCCTACGACCCGGGGAGCTGTTTTTT.

DNA for the CDR3: TGTGCCAGCAGCGAGACAACGACTTACCTTAAGGGAAACACCATATATTTT. Translated: CASSETTTYLKGNTIYF. The rearrangement uses TRBV7-9 and TRBJ1-3; unclear D gene. This CDR3 region has 17 residues. The V end was cut by 5 bases, the J end by 4 bases, with 21 bases between. Germline V CDR1 and CDR2: SEHNR, FQNEAQ (reference sequence).

V usage is TRBV18 and J usage is TRBJ1-4, with 7 nucleotides matching TRBD1. The CDR3 consists of 15 residues. The germline CDR1 and CDR2 sequences are KGHSH and LQKENI. After removal of 0 bases from V and 5 bases from J, the junction contained 3 bases not matched to a gene. Written as DNA, the CDR3 is TGTGCCAGCTCACCACCGACAGGGAGGAATGAAAAACTGTTTTTT. Its protein is CASSPPTGRNEKLFF.

The V gene is TRBV5-6, the J gene TRBJ1-5, with D possibly TRBD1 on 6 matching bases. CDR3 size: 14 residues. Trimming cost V 5 bases and J 3 bases, with 12 bases left between them. Germline V gene sequence: CDR1 SGHDT, CDR2 YYEEEE. CDR3 coding DNA: TGTGCCAGCAGATACCAGGGGACCAATCAGCCCCAGCATTTT. It translates to CASRYQGTNQPQHF.

This clone occurred once. The rearrangement links TRBV7-2 to TRBJ2-5; 11 bases match TRBD1. From germline, CDR1 is SGHTA and CDR2 FQGNSA. The trim removed 4 bases at V and 3 bases at J, leaving 10 bases unmatched. The CDR3 consists of 17 residues. The chain's CDR3 is CASSSPEDRGLEETQYF. The CDR3 nucleotides read TGTGCCAGCAGCTCACCCGAGGACAGGGGGCTGGAAGAGACCCAGTACTTC.

This chain joins TRBV15 and TRBJ2-3; D is ambiguous. The V end lost 3 bases, the J end lost 1 base, and 5 bases lay between the germline ends. Looked up from germline, CDR1 is LNHNV and CDR2 is YYDKDF (reference sequence). The CDR3 spans 13 residues. The DNA of the CDR3 is TGTGCCACCAGCAGGGGCCGCACAGATACGCAGTATTTT. Its translation is CATSRGRTDTQYF.

The V gene is TRBV5-1, the J gene TRBJ1-4; D unclear. V was shortened by 2 bases and J by 8 bases, with 13 bases between the two germline ends. Germline assignment: CDR1 SGHRS and CDR2 YFSETQ. This CDR3 region has 14 residues. CDR3 in amino acids: CASSFSGPPEKLFF. CDR3 nucleotide sequence: TGCGCCAGCAGCTTTTCTGGGCCGCCCGAAAAACTGTTTTTT.

The chain couples TRBV10-3 to TRBJ1-2; D unclear. Looked up from germline, CDR1 is ENHRY and CDR2 is SYGVKD. V was trimmed by 1 base and J by 7 bases, leaving 7 bases between them. This CDR3 region has 12 residues. The CDR3 coding sequence is TGTGCCATCAGTGAGTACGGTCCTGGCTACACCTTC. Translating gives CAISEYGPGYTF.

V and J are TRBV12-5 and TRBJ1-5; no firm D call. The CDR3 covers 14 residues. The germline V gene encodes CDR1 LGHNT and CDR2 FRNRAP. V was trimmed by 1 base and J by 5 bases, leaving 9 bases between them. The DNA for the CDR3 is TGTGCTAGTGGTTTGGACATGAAGCATCAGCCCCAGCATTTT. Amino acid sequence: CASGLDMKHQPQHF.

The chain joins TRBV6-5 to TRBJ1-6; TRBD1 matches 7 bases. Germline V gene sequence: CDR1 MNHEY, CDR2 SVGAGI. J was trimmed by 7 bases and V by 6 bases; bases with no gene match: 9. The CDR3 contains 15 residues. This chain's CDR3 is CASRDRSFMNSPLHF. In nucleotides, the CDR3 is TGTGCCAGCAGGGACAGGTCCTTTATGAATTCACCCCTCCACTTT.

The gene calls are TRBV30 and TRBJ2-1; 7 nucleotides align to TRBD2. The trim removed 2 bases at V and 6 bases at J, leaving 7 bases unmatched. Germline CDR1 reads GTSNPN; CDR2 reads SVGIG (reference sequence). CDR3 size: 14 residues. The CDR3 loop reads CAWSQGGQVNEQFF. In DNA, the CDR3 is TGTGCCTGGAGTCAGGGAGGGCAGGTCAATGAGCAGTTCTTC.

This clone was recorded once. J is TRBJ2-7 and V is TRBV30; 9 bases fit TRBD1. This CDR3 contains 14 residues. V lost 3 bases and J lost 5; bases outside the gene matches: 8. Germline V gene lookup returns CDR1 GTSNPN and CDR2 SVGIG (reference sequence). The CDR3 sequence: CAWRITGTGNEQYF. CDR3 DNA sequence: TGTGCCTGGAGGATTACCGGGACAGGGAACGAGCAGTACTTC.

The sample holds one count of this clone. The chain couples TRBV28 to TRBJ1-6, with D maybe TRBD1 (6 bases). The CDR3 is 13 amino acids. Trimming shortened V by 6 bases and J by 12 bases, and 15 bases separated the two germline ends. In germline, CDR1 is MDHEN, CDR2 SYDVKM. The CDR3 DNA reads TGTGCCAGCAGCTTCGACAGGCCGGGACCCCTCCACTTT. It specifies CASSFDRPGPLHF. The full variable domain, rest sourced from reference TRBV28 and TRBJ1-6, is DVKVTQSSRYLVKRTGEKVFLECVQDMDHENMFWYRQDPGLGLRLIYFSYDVKMKEKGDIPEGYSVSREKKERFSLILESASTNQTSMYLCASSFDRPGPLHFGNGTRLTVT.

The gene calls are TRBV4-2 and TRBJ2-7; 7 nucleotides agree with TRBD1. After removal of 3 bases from V and 5 bases from J, the junction contained 13 bases not matched to a gene. Germline V CDR1 and CDR2: LGHNA, YNFKEQ. The CDR3 loop spans 16 amino acids. This chain's CDR3 is CASSQGDRASNNEQYF. CDR3 nucleotides: TGTGCCAGCAGCCAGGGTGACAGGGCCTCTAATAACGAGCAGTACTTC.

The CDR3 loop is CASSEDLGASGTDTQYF. The CDR3 DNA reads as TGTGCCAGCAGTGAAGATCTGGGGGCCTCTGGCACAGATACGCAGTATTTT. V gene TRBV6-1 combines with J gene TRBJ2-3; possible D gene TRBD1, 6 bases. The CDR3 covers 17 residues. CDR1 is MNHNS and CDR2 is SASEGT in the germline V gene. V gave up 1 base and J gave up 1 base, with 15 bases separating them.

This sequence joins TRBV2 and TRBJ1-1; D call uncertain. Germline CDR1 is SNHLY and CDR2 is FYNNEI. V lost 4 bases and J 0 bases, leaving 9 bases between the germline ends. The CDR3 has 14 residues. The CDR3 DNA reads as TGTGCCAGCAGTGTGGAGAACTTGAACACTGAAGCTTTCTTT. This codes for CASSVENLNTEAFF.

This rearrangement joins TRBV9 to TRBJ2-2, with D perhaps given as TRBD1 or TRBD2 (5 bases each). Germline V gene data show CDR1 as SGDLS and CDR2 as YYNGEE. Trimming left V 0 bases short and J 6 bases short, with 12 bases between. The CDR3 runs to 15 residues. Here the CDR3 reads CASSVGGVFSGELFF. The DNA for the CDR3 is TGTGCCAGCAGCGTAGGAGGGGTCTTCTCCGGGGAGCTGTTTTTT.

V usage is TRBV19 and J usage is TRBJ1-5; weak D call: TRBD1 (5 bases). This CDR3 comprises 16 residues. The V gene's germline CDR1 is LNHDA and CDR2 SQIVND (reference sequence). V was shortened by 6 bases and J by 1 base, with 16 bases between the two germline ends. The CDR3 is CASSPPGRRSNQPQHF. The CDR3 region has the DNA TGTGCCAGTAGCCCCCCGGGGCGGAGGAGCAATCAGCCCCAGCATTTT.

The chain uses TRBV2 and TRBJ1-4; TRBD1 might be the D (5 bases). V lost 6 bases and J 16 bases, leaving 18 bases between the germline ends. The germline gives CDR1 SNHLY, CDR2 FYNNEI. The CDR3 spans 12 residues. The CDR3 spells CASSDPGLSKFF. The CDR3 DNA reads TGTGCCAGCAGCGACCCGGGGCTCTCAAAGTTTTTT.

Here the CDR3 reads CASSRGGLRTQISSYNSPLHF. Here the CDR3 DNA reads TGCGCCAGCAGCCGAGGGGGGCTGCGAACACAAATAAGCTCCTATAATTCACCCCTCCACTTT. This chain links TRBV5-1 with TRBJ1-6, with a possible D match to TRBD1 (6 bases). V gave up 4 bases and J gave up 0 bases, with 26 bases separating them. The CDR3 runs to 21 residues. Germline CDR1 is SGHRS and CDR2 is YFSETQ.

The genes are TRBV28 and TRBJ2-5, with D unclear. V lost 1 base and J lost 3, with 9 bases in between. This CDR3 comprises 14 residues. Germline-derived CDR1 and CDR2 are MDHEN and SYDVKM. The CDR3 sequence is CASSLSKGKETQYF. CDR3 in DNA: TGTGCCAGCAGTTTATCAAAGGGAAAAGAGACCCAGTACTTC.